The present T cell receptor (beta chain) was sequenced within a study of shared clonotypes between healthy human individuals. Findings of the study overall: Generation of non-shared clonotypes was less probable than generation of clonotypes shared by all four donors.

This clone was picked up a small number of times. The target antigen is unknown. The germline gives CDR1 GTSNPN, CDR2 SVGIG (reference sequence). The V and J ends lost 1 base and 6 bases respectively, with 15 bases between them. This CDR3 contains 14 residues. The genomic DNA of each subset was split evenly across several immunoSEQ plates. Some clones are missing from TCRdb's copy, which holds only in-frame ones; the method was immunoSEQ multiplex PCR. Of under 1,100,000 clones detected, roughly 80% appear once; the ten largest clones hold less than 1.5%. Division of CD4+ cells produced a CD45RA+ naive subset and a CD45RA-negative memory subset.

Input material: memory CD4+ T cells sorted from blood. Subset denoted: CD45RA-negative fraction. The TCR sequence derives from a man between 18 and 35 years old in good health. V is TRBV30 and J is TRBJ1-2; TRBD1 might be the D (5 bases). The chain's CDR3 is CAWSGARGGNGYTF. In DNA, the CDR3 is TGTGCCTGGAGTGGGGCGAGGGGTGGAAATGGCTACACCTTC.